Listed below are T cell receptor beta chains from one sample, sequenced in a study of T-cell reconstitution after alpha-beta-depleted transplantation in children. A single record per CDR3 protein comes from TCRdb applying MiXCR to the PCR reads. The data contain hundreds of thousands of distinct CDR3 sequences, roughly 15% of them singletons. Specimen: PBMCs, mostly from graft donor cells, collected 360 days after TCRalphabeta/CD19-depleted stem cell transplant. These receptors were collected from a male patient between 5 and 17 years old who had a stem cell transplant for acute lymphoblastic leukemia, so the T cells may come from the graft donor. The CDR3 runs from the conserved cysteine through the conserved F or W. A D gene is named only where the DNA matches it firmly. The size field is filled for only some rows; it gives once, few, many or a size class.

J: TRBJ2-3; V: TRBV6-5; D: -; size: many; DNA: TGTGCCAGCAGTTACTCGACAGCCACAGATACGCAGTATTTT; CDR3: CASSYSTATDTQYF
J: TRBJ2-7; V: TRBV12-3/TRBV12-4; D: -; size: few; DNA: TGTGCCAGCAGCTCGCGGGCGGTCGAGCAGTACTTC; CDR3: CASSSRAVEQYF
J: TRBJ2-5; V: TRBV9; D: -; size: many; DNA: TGTGCCAGCAGCGTAGCGGAGGGGCCGGGACAAGAGACCCAGTACTTC; CDR3: CASSVAEGPGQETQYF
J: TRBJ2-1; V: TRBV2; D: -; size: many; DNA: TGTGCCAGCAGTGTCTCCCGGTACAATGAGCAGTTCTTC; CDR3: CASSVSRYNEQFF
J: TRBJ1-1; V: TRBV11-2; D: TRBD1; size: -; DNA: TGTGCCAGCAGCATCCTGACAGGGGACACTGAAGCTTTCTTT; CDR3: CASSILTGDTEAFF
J: TRBJ2-7; V: TRBV12-3/TRBV12-4; D: -; size: -; DNA: TGTGCCAGCAGCTCCTATGGAGAGCAGTACTTC; CDR3: CASSSYGEQYF
J: TRBJ2-3; V: TRBV2; D: -; size: -; DNA: TGTGCCAGCAGAGCCTTCACAGATACGCAGTATTTT; CDR3: CASRAFTDTQYF
J: TRBJ2-5; V: TRBV5-1; D: TRBD2; size: few; DNA: TGCGCCAGCAGCCTCCCCGCGACGGGAGGAGGGGAGACCCAGTACTTC; CDR3: CASSLPATGGGETQYF
J: TRBJ2-1; V: TRBV4-1; D: -; size: few; DNA: TGCGCCAGCAGCTACCCCGCTGGAGACAATGAGCAGTTCTTC; CDR3: CASSYPAGDNEQFF
J: TRBJ1-6; V: TRBV9; D: -; size: many; DNA: TGTGCCAGCAGCGTGGGGGACACCAATAATTCACCCCTCCACTTT; CDR3: CASSVGDTNNSPLHF
J: TRBJ2-1; V: TRBV3-1; D: TRBD2; size: many; DNA: TGTGCCAGCAGCCACAAGCGGGAGAAGGCATACAATGAGCAGTTCTTC; CDR3: CASSHKREKAYNEQFF
J: TRBJ2-5; V: TRBV7-9; D: -; size: few; DNA: TGTGCCAGCACGCCGGGGGATTTAGAGACCCAGTACTTC; CDR3: CASTPGDLETQYF
J: TRBJ2-2; V: TRBV29-1; D: -; size: few; DNA: TGCAGCGTTGAAGAGGGGGCCGGGGAGCTGTTTTTT; CDR3: CSVEEGAGELFF
J: TRBJ1-2; V: TRBV5-1; D: -; size: -; DNA: TGCGCCAGCAGCTTGCGGGGGGAAGGCTATGGCTACACCTTC; CDR3: CASSLRGEGYGYTF
J: TRBJ2-7; V: TRBV5-1; D: -; size: -; DNA: TGCGCCAGCTCTAGGGGGGACGGACTCTACGAGCAGTACTTC; CDR3: CASSRGDGLYEQYF
J: TRBJ2-1; V: TRBV12-3/TRBV12-4; D: -; size: few; DNA: TGTGCCAGCAGTCCTCGGTGGGGGCTGGGTGAGCAGTTCTTC; CDR3: CASSPRWGLGEQFF
J: TRBJ2-3; V: TRBV20-1; D: -; size: few; DNA: TGCAGTGCTACCCCCGACAGGCCGACAGATACGCAGTATTTT; CDR3: CSATPDRPTDTQYF
J: TRBJ1-1; V: TRBV5-6; D: -; size: many; DNA: TGTGCCAGCAGCGCCAGGCTCAGAACTGAAGCTTTCTTT; CDR3: CASSARLRTEAFF
J: TRBJ2-3; V: TRBV7-3; D: -; size: few; DNA: TGTGCCAGCAGCTTAATGGCGGAGACAGATACGCAGTATTTT; CDR3: CASSLMAETDTQYF
J: TRBJ2-3; V: TRBV7-3; D: TRBD2; size: -; DNA: TGTGCCAGCAGCTTACTGGGCGGGAGGGCTACAGATACGCAGTATTTT; CDR3: CASSLLGGRATDTQYF